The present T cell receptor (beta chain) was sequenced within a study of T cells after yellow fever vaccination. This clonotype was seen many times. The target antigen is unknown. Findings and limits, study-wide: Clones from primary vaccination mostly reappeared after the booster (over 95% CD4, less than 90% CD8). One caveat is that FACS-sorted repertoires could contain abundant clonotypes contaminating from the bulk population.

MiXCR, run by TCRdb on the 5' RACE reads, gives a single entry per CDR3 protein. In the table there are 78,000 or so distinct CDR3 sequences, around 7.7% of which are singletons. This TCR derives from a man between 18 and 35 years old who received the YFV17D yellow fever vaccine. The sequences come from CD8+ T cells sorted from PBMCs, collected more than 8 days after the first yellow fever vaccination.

CDR3 amino acids: CASSGWRGPYEQYV. The CDR3 DNA reads TGTGCCAGCAGCGGATGGAGGGGGCCCTACGAGCAGTACGTC. This chain uses TRBV5-6 with TRBJ2-7; D is possibly TRBD1 (7 bases). The V gene lost 4 bases and the J gene lost 2 bases, with 13 bases spanning the gap. Germline-derived CDR1 and CDR2 are SGHDT and YYEEEE. The CDR3 runs 14 residues.